This T cell receptor beta chain was sequenced during a study of spatial heterogeneity in lung cancer. V lost 4 bases and J lost 7, with 18 bases in between. CDR3 length: 15 residues. The germline gives CDR1 MNHEY, CDR2 SVGEGT. Time point of the sample: sample taken at primary tumor resection. Whole RNA, which was extracted from tumor, nontumor lung tissue or frozen PBMC, was sequenced without any cell sorting. Donors were around 70 untreated early-stage non-small cell lung cancer patients. Unique molecular identifiers, one per molecule, were present on every TCR cDNA molecule. MiXCR, applied by TCRdb to the 5' RACE reads, yields one record per CDR3 protein. Of 6,000 to 8,500 distinct CDR3 sequences listed, 5.4% are singletons.

The input for sequencing was normal lung tissue next to the tumor, taken at surgery. The TCR comes from a female donor with early-stage non-small cell lung cancer. The rearrangement links TRBV6-2 or TRBV6-3 to TRBJ2-3; D is perhaps TRBD2 (6 bases). The DNA of the CDR3 is TGTGCCAGCAGTTCCCCCCTAGCGAGGGGAAATACGCAGTATTTT. Translation: CASSSPLARGNTQYF.